The 15 T cell receptor beta chains below were found in one sample sequenced in a study of blood T cell repertoires in COVID-19. Libraries were prepared by immunoSEQ multiplex PCR; TCRdb keeps only in-frame clonotypes and omits some of them. The table lists approximately 210,000 clones, more than 70% of them singletons, with around 4.5% in the top ten. Sequenced sample: PBMCs or T cells enriched from blood (not recorded which). These TCRs come from a man younger than 45 with acute COVID-19.

J is TRBJ1-4 and V is TRBV7-9; the match to TRBD1 covers 10 bases. Trimming took 5 bases from V and 4 from J; bases not matched to a gene: 7. In germline, CDR1 is SEHNR, CDR2 FQNEAQ (reference sequence). The CDR3 contains 16 residues. CDR3 in DNA: TGTGCCAGCAGCCCGGGACAGGGGTGGGATAATGAAAAACTGTTTTTT. Translation: CASSPGQGWDNEKLFF.

This chain uses TRBV28 with TRBJ1-5; D is ambiguous. There are 12 residues in the CDR3. V lost 7 bases and J lost 5, with 9 bases in between. Germline CDR1 MDHEN, CDR2 SYDVKM. The CDR3 bases are TGTGCCAGCACAATGGTAGATCAGCCCCAGCATTTT. This sequence encodes CASTMVDQPQHF.

The table lists this clone with a few counts. Written as DNA, the CDR3 is TGTGCCAGCAGCCAGTACAGGGTGGGGAACACTGAAGCTTTCTTT. Its protein product is CASSQYRVGNTEAFF. This chain uses TRBV14 with TRBJ1-1; D may be TRBD1 (6 bases). The CDR3 runs to 15 residues. Trimming left V 3 bases short and J 1 base short, with 12 bases between. CDR1 SGHDN and CDR2 FVKESK come from the germline V gene.

This clone occurred many times. CDR3 coding DNA: TGTGCCAGCAGTCCCGGGACACCCTCGGCCCTCCACTTT. Its protein is CASSPGTPSALHF. The chain joins TRBV12-3 or TRBV12-4 to TRBJ1-6; TRBD1 might be the D (6 bases). V shed 5 bases and J shed 14 bases, with 16 bases lying between them. CDR3 length equals 13 residues.

This chain joins TRBV6-5 and TRBJ1-2; TRBD1 is a possible D gene (5 bases). Germline V gene data show CDR1 as MNHEY and CDR2 as SVGAGI. CDR3 length equals 14 residues. The V gene lost 5 bases and the J gene lost 8 bases, with 18 bases spanning the gap. The DNA for the CDR3 is TGTGCCAGCAGTCTTCCGACGGCGGGGGAAGGCTACACCTTC. Translation: CASSLPTAGEGYTF.

The J gene is TRBJ2-1, the V gene TRBV27; possible D gene TRBD2, 7 bases. The V end was cut by 5 bases, the J end by 10 bases, with 15 bases between. The CDR3 runs 13 residues. Germline V gene sequence: CDR1 MNHEY, CDR2 SMNVEV (reference sequence). Here the CDR3 DNA reads TGTGCCAGCAGTCCCCGGACTAGGGGGGAGCAGTTCTTC. Its translation is CASSPRTRGEQFF.

The chain combines TRBV7-9 with TRBJ1-6; possibly TRBD1 for D (5 bases). Germline V gives CDR1 SEHNR, CDR2 FQNEAQ (reference sequence). The CDR3 is 14 residues long. Trimming left V 1 base short and J 8 bases short, with 9 bases between. The CDR3: CASSLDGGYSPLHF. CDR3 in DNA: TGTGCCAGCAGCTTAGACGGGGGTTATTCACCCCTCCACTTT.

The chain has TRBV7-9 and TRBJ2-3; D call uncertain. Germline V lookup: CDR1 SEHNR, CDR2 FQNEAQ (reference sequence). CDR3 size: 14 residues. The V end was cut by 3 bases, the J end by 4 bases, with 11 bases between. The CDR3 region is CASSLNYRPDTQYF. As DNA, the CDR3 is TGTGCCAGCAGCTTGAACTATAGACCAGATACGCAGTATTTT.

The chain uses TRBV5-4 and TRBJ1-3; the match to TRBD1 covers 11 bases. The ends lost 0 bases at V and 0 bases at J; junction bases unmatched: 2. In germline, CDR1 is SGHNT, CDR2 YYREEE (reference sequence). The CDR3 is 17 residues long. DNA of the CDR3: TGTGCCAGCAGCTTGGTTGGGACAGGGGGCTCTGGAAACACCATATATTTT. It is translated as CASSLVGTGGSGNTIYF.

This rearrangement joins TRBV25-1 to TRBJ1-1; D call uncertain. The CDR3 covers 12 residues. Trimming cost V 4 bases and J 6 bases, with 9 bases left between them. The germline V gene encodes CDR1 MGHDK and CDR2 SYGVNS. The CDR3 loop is CASSVGRAEAFF. The CDR3 nucleotides read TGTGCCAGCAGTGTAGGGCGGGCTGAAGCTTTCTTT. Supplemented by reference TRBV25-1 and TRBJ1-1, the full variable domain reads EADIYQTPRYLVIGTGKKITLECSQTMGHDKMYWYQQDPGMELHLIHYSYGVNSTEKGDLSSESTVSRIRTEHFPLTLESARPSHTSQYLCASSVGRAEAFFGQGTRLTVV.

V usage is TRBV7-6 and J usage is TRBJ1-2; a possible D gene is TRBD1 (5 bases). The CDR3 loop spans 13 amino acids. V dropped 5 bases and J dropped 5 bases, with 12 bases sitting between them. CDR1 is SGHVS and CDR2 is FNYEAQ in the germline V gene. The CDR3 is CASSPRTGYGYTF. CDR3 coding DNA: TGTGCCAGCAGCCCGCGAACAGGTTATGGCTACACCTTC.

This chain joins TRBV5-5 and TRBJ1-5, with 9 bases identical to TRBD1. The CDR3 contains 16 residues. Germline values: CDR1 SGHKS, CDR2 YYEKEE (reference sequence). V gave up 1 base and J gave up 4 bases; unmatched junction bases: 6. The CDR3, as DNA: TGTGCCAGCAGCTTGTTAACAGGGGGCGTTAATCAGCCCCAGCATTTT. Amino acids: CASSLLTGGVNQPQHF.

This clone was seen a few times. V gene TRBV19 combines with J gene TRBJ1-5, with D unclear. Germline V CDR1 and CDR2: LNHDA, SQIVND (reference sequence). V dropped 10 bases and J dropped 0 bases, with 16 bases sitting between them. CDR3 length equals 15 residues. The DNA for the CDR3 is TGTGCCACCCGGGAGAACCTTTATAGCAATCAGCCCCAGCATTTT. Translating it yields CATRENLYSNQPQHF.

The chain recombines TRBV5-1 with TRBJ2-1, with D possibly matching TRBD1 (6 bases). V was trimmed by 0 bases and J by 4 bases, leaving 8 bases between them. CDR3 length: 14 amino acids. The germline CDR1 and CDR2 sequences are SGHRS and YFSETQ. Here the CDR3 DNA reads TGCGCCAGCAGCTTGGGGACAGCGTACAATGAGCAGTTCTTC. Translation gives CASSLGTAYNEQFF.

The chain employs TRBV28 and TRBJ1-3; 10 bases map to TRBD1. The CDR3 length is 16 residues. The germline gives CDR1 MDHEN, CDR2 SYDVKM. The ends lost 5 bases at V and 4 bases at J; junction bases unmatched: 8. CDR3 protein: CASSEPGTGVGNTIYF. The DNA for the CDR3 is TGTGCCAGCAGTGAACCCGGGACAGGGGTCGGAAACACCATATATTTT. Together with reference TRBV28 and TRBJ1-3, the CDR3 gives the full variable domain: DVKVTQSSRYLVKRTGEKVFLECVQDMDHENMFWYRQDPGLGLRLIYFSYDVKMKEKGDIPEGYSVSREKKERFSLILESASTNQTSMYLCASSEPGTGVGNTIYFGEGSWLTVV.